Listed below are T cell receptor beta chains from one sample, sequenced in a study of blood T cells in healthy people across ages. MiXCR was run by TCRdb on the 5' RACE reads, yielding one entry per CDR3 protein. The table has roughly 1,500,000 distinct CDR3 sequences, about 40% seen once. The material sequenced was blood. The receptors come from a woman aged 18 to 35 in good health. CDR3s include the opening cysteine and the closing phenylalanine or tryptophan. A D gene is named only where the DNA matches it firmly. Part of the rows lack a size; the others show once, few, many or a class for expanded clones.

v_call: TRBV6-6; d_call: .; clone_size: .; cdr3_length: 15; j_call: TRBJ2-7; cdr3_nt: TGTGCCAGCAGTTACCAGGGGGAGGGCTACAATGAGCAGTACTTC; cdr3_aa: CASSYQGEGYNEQYF
v_call: TRBV3-1; d_call: .; clone_size: .; cdr3_length: 13; j_call: TRBJ1-2; cdr3_nt: TGTGCCAGCAGCCACCTCGGGGACTATGGCTACACCTTC; cdr3_aa: CASSHLGDYGYTF
v_call: TRBV7-3; d_call: .; clone_size: .; cdr3_length: 13; j_call: TRBJ2-1; cdr3_nt: TGTGCCAGCAGCCCCACGAGCTGCAATGAGCAGTTCTTC; cdr3_aa: CASSPTSCNEQFF
v_call: TRBV5-1; d_call: .; clone_size: .; cdr3_length: 15; j_call: TRBJ2-6; cdr3_nt: TGCGCCAGTGAAACAGGGAGCTCTGGGGCCAACGTCCTGACTTTC; cdr3_aa: CASETGSSGANVLTF
v_call: TRBV6-5; d_call: .; clone_size: .; cdr3_length: 12; j_call: TRBJ2-7; cdr3_nt: TGTGCCAGCAGTCAATCTAGCAACGAGCAGTACTTC; cdr3_aa: CASSQSSNEQYF
v_call: TRBV25-1; d_call: TRBD1; clone_size: few; cdr3_length: 15; j_call: TRBJ2-3; cdr3_nt: TGTGCCAGCAGTGACCAGGGGGATAGCACAGATACGCAGTATTTT; cdr3_aa: CASSDQGDSTDTQYF
v_call: TRBV5-1; d_call: .; clone_size: .; cdr3_length: 15; j_call: TRBJ1-5; cdr3_nt: TGCGCCAGCAGCCTAATCGGGGGACGAGATCAGCCCCAGCATTTT; cdr3_aa: CASSLIGGRDQPQHF
v_call: TRBV12-3/TRBV12-4; d_call: .; clone_size: .; cdr3_length: 13; j_call: TRBJ1-5; cdr3_nt: TGTGCCAGCAGTGAGAAACAGGGAACGCCCCAGCATTTT; cdr3_aa: CASSEKQGTPQHF
v_call: TRBV10-3; d_call: TRBD2; clone_size: few; cdr3_length: 17; j_call: TRBJ2-7; cdr3_nt: TGTGCCATCAGCGGAGTGACTAGCGGGAGCGTTACGAACGAGCAGTACTTC; cdr3_aa: CAISGVTSGSVTNEQYF
v_call: TRBV4-1; d_call: .; clone_size: few; cdr3_length: 14; j_call: TRBJ2-7; cdr3_nt: TGCGCCAGCAGCCAACGGACCACCTGGAACGAGCAGTACTTC; cdr3_aa: CASSQRTTWNEQYF
v_call: TRBV24-1; d_call: .; clone_size: .; cdr3_length: 14; j_call: TRBJ2-7; cdr3_nt: TGTGCCACCAGTGATTCCCTCGACCCCCACGAGCAGTACTTC; cdr3_aa: CATSDSLDPHEQYF
v_call: TRBV10-3; d_call: .; clone_size: few; cdr3_length: 10; j_call: TRBJ2-1; cdr3_nt: TGTGCCATCGGGAACAATGAGCAGTTCTTC; cdr3_aa: CAIGNNEQFF
v_call: TRBV10-3; d_call: TRBD2; clone_size: .; cdr3_length: 19; j_call: TRBJ2-3; cdr3_nt: TGTGCCATCACGGAAGGAAGGGCTAGCGGGGGACGAAGCACAGATACGCAGTATTTT; cdr3_aa: CAITEGRASGGRSTDTQYF
v_call: TRBV29-1; d_call: .; clone_size: few; cdr3_length: 11; j_call: TRBJ1-2; cdr3_nt: TGCAGCGGAGACACGTTCTATGGCTACACCTTC; cdr3_aa: CSGDTFYGYTF
v_call: TRBV6-5; d_call: TRBD1; clone_size: few; cdr3_length: 14; j_call: TRBJ2-7; cdr3_nt: TGTGCCAGCAGTTACAGGGGGCGCCTTTACGAGCAGTACTTC; cdr3_aa: CASSYRGRLYEQYF
v_call: TRBV14; d_call: .; clone_size: .; cdr3_length: 16; j_call: TRBJ2-7; cdr3_nt: TGTGCCAGCAGCCGAGGGCGTGTTCCCCGCTCCTACGAGCAGTACTTC; cdr3_aa: CASSRGRVPRSYEQYF
v_call: TRBV6-5; d_call: .; clone_size: .; cdr3_length: 16; j_call: TRBJ1-5; cdr3_nt: TGTGCCAGCCGATCCTCGGGGGGGGAGAGGTATCAGCCCCAGCATTTT; cdr3_aa: CASRSSGGERYQPQHF
v_call: TRBV10-3; d_call: .; clone_size: .; cdr3_length: 11; j_call: TRBJ1-1; cdr3_nt: TGTGCCATCAGGGGCAGGATTGAAGCTTTCTTT; cdr3_aa: CAIRGRIEAFF